This T cell receptor (beta chain) was profiled in a study of response to subunit inactivated influenza vaccine. Whole-study results and caveats: The authors put forward the suggestion that each seasonal influenza vaccination may bring in only a limited number of new T cells.

The CDR3 is 17 amino acids. In germline, CDR1 is SGHVS, CDR2 FQNEAQ. The J segment lost 0 bases and the V segment lost 5 bases, leaving 6 bases of the junction unmatched. This clonotype occurred a few times. Its specificity is not known. TCRdb redid the calling of the RT-PCR reads with MiXCR, one entry per CDR3 protein. This table holds about 580,000 distinct CDR3 sequences, 12% to 15% found once. The J gene is TRBJ2-7, the V gene TRBV7-8; 14 bases map to TRBD2. The sequenced sample was PBMCs from blood, obtained about 12 days after vaccination. The sequence derives from a man in his forties or fifties who received an inactivated influenza vaccine. The CDR3 loop reads CASSPGTSGGFSYEQYF. As DNA, the CDR3 is TGTGCCAGCAGCCCCGGGACTAGCGGGGGATTCTCCTACGAGCAGTACTTC.